The present T cell receptor beta chain was sequenced within a study of T cells in Graves' hyperthyroidism and ophthalmopathy. Study information: Peripheral blood was obtained at initial diagnosis, preceding any treatment.

TCR beta CDR3 regions were amplified from RNA transcripts. When the TCR CDR3 underwent first-round RT-PCR, the HTBI primer set was used. Each CDR3 protein gets one entry after TCRdb re-called the multiplex PCR reads with MiXCR. The sample has roughly 630,000 distinct CDR3 sequences, around 14% seen once. For Graves' hyperthyroidism to be stable, ophthalmopathy could not progress within 18 months. This clonotype showed up many times. The CDR3 has 16 residues. The V end lost 1 base, the J end lost 0 bases, and 9 bases lay between the germline ends. CDR1 and CDR2 from the germline V gene are KGHDR and SFDVKD.

Material: blood. This TCR was recovered from a woman in her twenties or thirties with Graves' hyperthyroidism. V gene TRBV24-1 combines with J gene TRBJ2-1, with no clear D. The DNA for the CDR3 is TGTGCCACCAGTGATTTCACGTATAGCTCCTACAATGAGCAGTTCTTC. Protein: CATSDFTYSSYNEQFF.